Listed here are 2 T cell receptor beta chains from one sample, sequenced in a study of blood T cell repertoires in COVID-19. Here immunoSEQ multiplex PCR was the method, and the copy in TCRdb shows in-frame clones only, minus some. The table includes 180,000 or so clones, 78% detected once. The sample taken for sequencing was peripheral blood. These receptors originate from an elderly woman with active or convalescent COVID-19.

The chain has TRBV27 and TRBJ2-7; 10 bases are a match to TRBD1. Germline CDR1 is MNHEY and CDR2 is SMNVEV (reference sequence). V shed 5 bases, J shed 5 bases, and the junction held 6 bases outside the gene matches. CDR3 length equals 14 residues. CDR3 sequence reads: CASSNRDRGHEQYF. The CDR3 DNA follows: TGTGCCAGCAGTAACCGGGACAGGGGCCACGAGCAGTACTTC.

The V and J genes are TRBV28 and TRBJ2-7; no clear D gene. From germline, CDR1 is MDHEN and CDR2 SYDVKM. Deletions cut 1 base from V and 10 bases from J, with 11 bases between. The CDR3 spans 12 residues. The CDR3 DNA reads TGTGCCAGCAGTTTATCCCTCCGCGGCCAGTACTTC. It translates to CASSLSLRGQYF.